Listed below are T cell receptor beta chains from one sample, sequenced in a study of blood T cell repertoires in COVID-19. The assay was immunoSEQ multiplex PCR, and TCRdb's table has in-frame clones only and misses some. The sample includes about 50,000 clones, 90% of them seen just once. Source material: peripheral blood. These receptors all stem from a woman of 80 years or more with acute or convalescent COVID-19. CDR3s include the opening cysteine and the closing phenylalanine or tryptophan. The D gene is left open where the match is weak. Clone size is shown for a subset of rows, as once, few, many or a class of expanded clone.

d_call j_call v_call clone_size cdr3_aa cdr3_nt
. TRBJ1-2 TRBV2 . CASGESEFYGYTF TGTGCCAGCGGGGAGTCTGAATTCTATGGCTACACCTTC
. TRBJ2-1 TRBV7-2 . CASSLAGGRSYNEQFF TGTGCCAGCAGCTTAGCCGGCGGGCGTTCCTACAATGAGCAGTTCTTC
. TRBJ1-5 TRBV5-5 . CASSLDVGGTQPQHF TGTGCCAGCAGCTTGGATGTCGGAGGGACTCAGCCCCAGCATTTT
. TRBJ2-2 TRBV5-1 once CASSLVGRGTGELFF TGCGCCAGCAGCTTGGTCGGGAGAGGCACCGGGGAGCTGTTTTTT
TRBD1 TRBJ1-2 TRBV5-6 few CASSLYLQGAYGYTF TGTGCCAGCAGCTTGTACCTACAGGGGGCCTATGGCTACACCTTC
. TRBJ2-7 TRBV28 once CASRTTGEGDEQYF TGTGCCAGCAGAACGACAGGGGAGGGTGACGAGCAGTACTTC
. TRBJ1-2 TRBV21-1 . CASSKVDRGHYGYTF TGTGCCAGCAGCAAAGTGGACAGGGGTCACTATGGCTACACCTTC
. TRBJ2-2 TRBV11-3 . CASSASILTGTSATGELFF TGTGCCAGCAGCGCATCGATTCTTACAGGGACCTCGGCCACCGGGGAGCTGTTTTTT
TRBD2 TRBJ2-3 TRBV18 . CASSLTGLAVSSTDTQYF TGTGCCAGCTCACTCACGGGACTAGCGGTCTCCAGCACAGATACGCAGTATTTT
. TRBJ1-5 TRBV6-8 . CAISFSHQPQHF TGTGCCATCAGCTTCAGTCATCAGCCCCAGCATTTT
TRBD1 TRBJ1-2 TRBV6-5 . CASSRQGFNGYTF TGTGCCAGCAGCCGACAGGGTTTTAATGGCTACACCTTC
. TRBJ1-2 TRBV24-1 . CATSDPRFYYGYTF TGTGCCACCAGTGACCCCAGGTTTTACTATGGCTACACCTTC
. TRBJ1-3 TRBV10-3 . CAISESTLYRDSGNTIYF TGTGCCATCAGTGAGTCGACCCTCTACAGGGACTCTGGAAACACCATATATTTT
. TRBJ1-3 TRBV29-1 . CSVEVRSSGNTIYF TGCAGCGTTGAAGTTCGGAGCTCTGGAAACACCATATATTTT
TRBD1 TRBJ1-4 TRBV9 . CASSGRTGQGNEKLFF TGTGCCAGCAGCGGTAGGACAGGCCAGGGGAATGAAAAACTGTTTTTT
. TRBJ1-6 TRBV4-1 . CASSQREGSNSPLHF TGCGCCAGCAGCCAACGGGAGGGATCCAATTCACCCCTCCACTTT
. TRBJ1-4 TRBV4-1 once CASSQDGQKLFF TGCGCCAGCAGCCAAGATGGACAGAAACTGTTTTTT
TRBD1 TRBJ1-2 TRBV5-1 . CASTYGVGGTDYGYTF TGCGCCAGCACCTATGGTGTGGGTGGGACAGACTATGGCTACACCTTC
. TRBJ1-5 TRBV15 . CATSRDGQGQQPQHF TGTGCCACCAGCAGAGATGGGCAGGGCCAACAGCCCCAGCATTTT
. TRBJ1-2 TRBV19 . CASAKQGNYGYTF TGTGCCAGCGCAAAACAGGGAAACTATGGCTACACCTTC
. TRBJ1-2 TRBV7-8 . CASSPLGLNYGYTF TGTGCCAGCAGCCCACTGGGACTTAACTATGGCTACACCTTC
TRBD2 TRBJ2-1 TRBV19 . CASSSSTAGEANEQFF TGTGCCAGTAGCTCCTCCACAGCGGGAGAGGCTAATGAGCAGTTCTTC
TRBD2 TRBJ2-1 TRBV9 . CASSIRLAGAEQFF TGTGCCAGCAGCATCAGACTAGCGGGAGCTGAGCAGTTCTTC
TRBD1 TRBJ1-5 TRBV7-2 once CASNTGGDQPQHF TGTGCCAGCAACACAGGGGGCGATCAGCCCCAGCATTTT
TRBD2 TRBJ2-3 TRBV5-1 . CASSLVRTSGRFEGRTDTQYF TGCGCCAGCAGCTTGGTTCGGACTAGCGGGAGATTCGAGGGTCGGACAGATACGCAGTATTTT
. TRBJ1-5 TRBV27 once CASSLASGNQPQHF TGTGCCAGCAGTTTGGCGTCAGGTAATCAGCCCCAGCATTTT
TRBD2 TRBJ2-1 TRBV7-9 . CASSSTSGRAEEQFF TGTGCCAGCAGCTCGACTAGCGGGAGGGCCGAAGAGCAGTTCTTC
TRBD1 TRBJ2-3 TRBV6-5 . CASSRDRGFADTQYF TGTGCCAGCAGCCGGGACAGGGGTTTTGCAGATACGCAGTATTTT
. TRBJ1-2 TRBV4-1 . CASSHIASGGYTF TGCGCCAGCAGCCATATAGCGTCTGGGGGCTACACCTTC
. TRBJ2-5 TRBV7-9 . CASSFTALIGSETQYF TGTGCCAGCAGCTTCACTGCCCTGATCGGGTCCGAGACCCAGTACTTC
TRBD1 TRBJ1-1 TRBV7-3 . CASSLNRGDTEAFF TGTGCCAGCAGCTTAAACAGGGGGGACACTGAAGCTTTCTTT
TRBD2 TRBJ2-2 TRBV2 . CASRIAGANTGELFF TGTGCCAGCAGGATAGCGGGAGCGAACACCGGGGAGCTGTTTTTT
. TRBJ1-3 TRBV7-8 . CASSRSSSGNTIYF TGTGCCAGCAGTCGGAGCTCCTCTGGAAACACCATATATTTT
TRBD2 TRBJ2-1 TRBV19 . CASSIFAVAGDYNEQFF TGTGCCAGTAGTATATTCGCAGTAGCGGGAGACTACAATGAGCAGTTCTTC
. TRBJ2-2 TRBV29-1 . CSVELERSNTGELFF TGCAGCGTTGAGTTGGAGCGGTCTAACACCGGGGAGCTGTTTTTT
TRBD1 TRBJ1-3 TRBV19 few CASSKFTGTAGNTIYF TGTGCCAGTAGTAAATTCACTGGGACAGCTGGAAACACCATATATTTT
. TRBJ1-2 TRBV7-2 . CASSPGRGDYGYTF TGTGCCAGCAGCCCAGGGCGGGGGGACTATGGCTACACCTTC
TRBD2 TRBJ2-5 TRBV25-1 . CASNQRELETQYF TGTGCCAGCAATCAGCGGGAGTTGGAGACCCAGTACTTC
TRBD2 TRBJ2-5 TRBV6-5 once CASSSTGTRETQYF TGTGCCAGCAGTTCCACCGGGACTAGAGAGACCCAGTACTTC
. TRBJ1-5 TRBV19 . CASSILTQGNQPQHF TGTGCCAGTAGTATCCTCACACAGGGTAATCAGCCCCAGCATTTT
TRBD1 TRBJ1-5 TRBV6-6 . CASSYTTGDLGQPQHF TGTGCCAGCAGTTACACGACAGGGGACCTCGGGCAGCCCCAGCATTTT
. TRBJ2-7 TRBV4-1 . CASSQVGQGKYEQYF TGCGCCAGCAGCCAAGTGGGGCAGGGAAAGTACGAGCAGTACTTC
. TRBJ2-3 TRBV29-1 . CSSNKGDTQYF TGCAGCTCCAACAAGGGGGATACGCAGTATTTT
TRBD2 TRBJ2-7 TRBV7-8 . CASSPRRGRASYEQYF TGTGCCAGCAGCCCACGTCGCGGGAGGGCCTCCTACGAGCAGTACTTC
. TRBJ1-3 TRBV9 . CASSVARVSGNTIYF TGTGCCAGCAGCGTAGCGAGGGTTTCTGGAAACACCATATATTTT
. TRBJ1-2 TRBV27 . CASRDSWERGYTF TGTGCCAGCAGGGATTCATGGGAGCGTGGCTACACCTTC
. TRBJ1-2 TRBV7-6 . CASSLAEAGSNYGYTF TGTGCCAGCAGCTTAGCGGAGGCGGGGTCTAACTATGGCTACACCTTC
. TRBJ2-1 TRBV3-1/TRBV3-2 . CASSRKGLGVNEQFF TGTGCCAGCAGCCGAAAGGGGCTAGGTGTCAATGAGCAGTTCTTC
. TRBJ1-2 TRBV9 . CASSVTENYGYTF TGTGCCAGCAGCGTAACAGAGAACTATGGCTACACCTTC
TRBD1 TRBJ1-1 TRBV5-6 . CASSLRGLRNTEAFF TGTGCCAGCAGCTTGAGGGGGCTTCGGAACACTGAAGCTTTCTTT
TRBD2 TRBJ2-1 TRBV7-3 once CASSARTSASYNEQFF TGTGCCAGCAGCGCCCGGACTAGTGCTTCCTACAATGAGCAGTTCTTC